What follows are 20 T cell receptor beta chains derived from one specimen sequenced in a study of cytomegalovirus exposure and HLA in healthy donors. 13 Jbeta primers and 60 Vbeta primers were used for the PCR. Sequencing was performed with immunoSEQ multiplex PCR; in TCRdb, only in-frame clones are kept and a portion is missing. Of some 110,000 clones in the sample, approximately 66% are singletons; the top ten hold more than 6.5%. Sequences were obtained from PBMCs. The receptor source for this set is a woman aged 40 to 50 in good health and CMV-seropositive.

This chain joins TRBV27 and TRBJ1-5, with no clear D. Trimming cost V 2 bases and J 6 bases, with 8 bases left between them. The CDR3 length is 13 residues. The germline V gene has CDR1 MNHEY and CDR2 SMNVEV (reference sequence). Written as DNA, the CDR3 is TGTGCCAGCAGTTTAGCGTATGCTCAGCCCCAGCATTTT. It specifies CASSLAYAQPQHF.

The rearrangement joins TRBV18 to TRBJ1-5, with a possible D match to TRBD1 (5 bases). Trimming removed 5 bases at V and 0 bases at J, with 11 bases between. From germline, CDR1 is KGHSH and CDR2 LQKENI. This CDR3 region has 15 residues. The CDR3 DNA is TGTGCCAGCTCAATCCTAGGGGATAGCAATCAGCCCCAGCATTTT. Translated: CASSILGDSNQPQHF.

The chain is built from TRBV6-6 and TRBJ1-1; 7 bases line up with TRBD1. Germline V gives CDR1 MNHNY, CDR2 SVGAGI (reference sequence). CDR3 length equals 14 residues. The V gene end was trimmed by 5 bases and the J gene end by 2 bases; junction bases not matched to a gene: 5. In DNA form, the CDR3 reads TGTGCCAGCAGTGCTCGGACAGGCAACACTGAAGCTTTCTTT. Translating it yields CASSARTGNTEAFF.

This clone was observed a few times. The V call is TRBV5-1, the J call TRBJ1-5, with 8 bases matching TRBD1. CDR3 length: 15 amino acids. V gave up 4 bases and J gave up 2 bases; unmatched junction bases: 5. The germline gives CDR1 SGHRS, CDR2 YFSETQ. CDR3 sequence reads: CASSPSGGGNQPQHF. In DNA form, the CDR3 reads TGCGCCAGCAGCCCGTCAGGGGGCGGCAATCAGCCCCAGCATTTT.

CDR3 nucleotides: TGTGCCAGCAGTGAACGCAGCGGGAGGGGTGAGCAGTTCTTC. Its translation: CASSERSGRGEQFF. The J gene is TRBJ2-1, the V gene TRBV2; 10 positions match TRBD2. Germline-derived CDR1 and CDR2 are SNHLY and FYNNEI. The V gene end was trimmed by 2 bases and the J gene end by 9 bases; junction bases not matched to a gene: 4. The CDR3 loop spans 14 amino acids. Using reference TRBV2 and TRBJ2-1 for the parts outside the CDR3, the full variable domain is EPEVTQTPSHQVTQMGQEVILRCVPISNHLYFYWYRQILGQKVEFLVSFYNNEISEKSEIFDDQFSVERPDGSNFTLKIRSTKLEDSAMYFCASSERSGRGEQFFGPGTRLTVL.

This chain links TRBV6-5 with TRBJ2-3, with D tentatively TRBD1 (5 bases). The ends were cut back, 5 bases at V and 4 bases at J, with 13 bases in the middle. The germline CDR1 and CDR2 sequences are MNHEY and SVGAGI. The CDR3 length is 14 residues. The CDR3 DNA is TGTGCCAGCAGTGAAGGCAGGGAACCAGATACGCAGTATTTT. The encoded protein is CASSEGREPDTQYF.

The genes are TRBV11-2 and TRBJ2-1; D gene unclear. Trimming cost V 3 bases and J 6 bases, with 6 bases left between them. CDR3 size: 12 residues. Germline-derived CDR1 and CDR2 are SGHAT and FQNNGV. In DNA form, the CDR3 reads TGTGCCAGCAGCTTCGGTAGCAATGAGCAGTTCTTC. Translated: CASSFGSNEQFF.

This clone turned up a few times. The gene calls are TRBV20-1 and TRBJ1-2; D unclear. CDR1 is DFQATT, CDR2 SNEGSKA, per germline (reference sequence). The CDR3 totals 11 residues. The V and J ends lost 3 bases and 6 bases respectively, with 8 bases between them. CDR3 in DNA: TGCAGTGCTAGTTTCGACAATGGCTACACCTTC. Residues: CSASFDNGYTF.

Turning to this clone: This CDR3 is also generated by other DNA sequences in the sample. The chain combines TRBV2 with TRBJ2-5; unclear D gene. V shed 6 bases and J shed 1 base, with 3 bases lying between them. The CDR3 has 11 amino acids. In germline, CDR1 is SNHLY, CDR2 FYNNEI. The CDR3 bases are TGTGCCAGCAGCGTCCAAGAGACCCAGTACTTC. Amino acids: CASSVQETQYF.

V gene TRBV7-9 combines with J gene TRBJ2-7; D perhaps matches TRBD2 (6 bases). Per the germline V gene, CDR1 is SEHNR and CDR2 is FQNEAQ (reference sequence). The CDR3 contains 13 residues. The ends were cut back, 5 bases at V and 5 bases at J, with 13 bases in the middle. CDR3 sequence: CASSPGLSDEQYF. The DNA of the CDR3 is TGTGCCAGCAGCCCGGGACTTTCAGACGAGCAGTACTTC.

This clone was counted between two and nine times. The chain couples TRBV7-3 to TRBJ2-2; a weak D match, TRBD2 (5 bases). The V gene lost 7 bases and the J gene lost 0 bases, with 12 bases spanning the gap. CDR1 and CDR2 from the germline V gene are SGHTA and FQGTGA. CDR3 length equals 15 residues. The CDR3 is CASTPSSANTGELFF. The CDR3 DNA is TGTGCCAGCACCCCTAGCTCGGCGAACACCGGGGAGCTGTTTTTT.

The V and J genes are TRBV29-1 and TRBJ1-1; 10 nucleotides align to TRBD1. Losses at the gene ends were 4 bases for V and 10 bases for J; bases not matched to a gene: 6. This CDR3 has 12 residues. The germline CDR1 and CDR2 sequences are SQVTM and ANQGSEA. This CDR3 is CSVADRGWGAFF. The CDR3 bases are TGCAGCGTTGCGGACAGGGGGTGGGGAGCTTTCTTT.

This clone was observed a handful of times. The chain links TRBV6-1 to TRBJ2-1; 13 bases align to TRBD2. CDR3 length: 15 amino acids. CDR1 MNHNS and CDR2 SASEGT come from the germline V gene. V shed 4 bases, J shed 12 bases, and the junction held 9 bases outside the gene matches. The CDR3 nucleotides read TGTGCCAGCAGTGTCCTAGGACTAGCGGGAGAGTGGCAGTTCTTC. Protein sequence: CASSVLGLAGEWQFF.

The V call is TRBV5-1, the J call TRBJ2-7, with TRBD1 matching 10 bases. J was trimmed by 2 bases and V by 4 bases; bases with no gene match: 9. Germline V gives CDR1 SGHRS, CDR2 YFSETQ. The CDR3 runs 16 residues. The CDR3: CASSPRTGGIPYEQYF. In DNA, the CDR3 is TGCGCCAGCAGCCCAAGGACAGGGGGGATCCCCTACGAGCAGTACTTC.

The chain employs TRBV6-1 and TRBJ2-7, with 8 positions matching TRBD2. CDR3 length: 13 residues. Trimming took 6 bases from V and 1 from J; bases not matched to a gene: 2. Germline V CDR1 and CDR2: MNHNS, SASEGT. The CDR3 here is CASRVAGSYEQYF. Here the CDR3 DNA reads TGTGCCAGCAGGGTAGCGGGATCCTACGAGCAGTACTTC.

Here the CDR3 reads CASSPQYLEETEAFF. The CDR3, as DNA: TGTGCCAGCTCACCACAATACTTGGAGGAGACTGAAGCTTTCTTT. The chain uses TRBV18 and TRBJ1-1; unclear D gene. Trimming removed 1 base from V and 5 bases from J, with 14 bases in between. CDR1 is KGHSH and CDR2 is LQKENI in the germline V gene. The CDR3 runs to 15 residues. The entire variable domain, with the rest obtained from reference TRBV18 and TRBJ1-1, is as follows: NAGVMQNPRHLVRRRGQEARLRCSPMKGHSHVYWYRQLPEEGLKFMVYLQKENIIDESGMPKERFSAEFPKEGPSILRIQQVVRGDSAAYFCASSPQYLEETEAFFGQGTRLTVV.

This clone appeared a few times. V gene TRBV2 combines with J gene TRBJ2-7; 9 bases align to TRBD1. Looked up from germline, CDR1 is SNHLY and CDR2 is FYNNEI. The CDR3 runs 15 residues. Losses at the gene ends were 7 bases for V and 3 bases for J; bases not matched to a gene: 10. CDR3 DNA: TGTGCCAGCACCTCTCCGGGACAGGGTATCTACGAGCAGTACTTC. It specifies CASTSPGQGIYEQYF.

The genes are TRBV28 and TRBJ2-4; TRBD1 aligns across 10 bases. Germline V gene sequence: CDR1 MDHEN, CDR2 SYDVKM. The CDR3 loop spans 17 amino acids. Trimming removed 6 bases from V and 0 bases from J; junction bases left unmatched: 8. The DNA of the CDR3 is TGTGCCAGCAGCCTGGGACAGGGGTTGCGAGCCAAAAACATTCAGTACTTC. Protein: CASSLGQGLRAKNIQYF.

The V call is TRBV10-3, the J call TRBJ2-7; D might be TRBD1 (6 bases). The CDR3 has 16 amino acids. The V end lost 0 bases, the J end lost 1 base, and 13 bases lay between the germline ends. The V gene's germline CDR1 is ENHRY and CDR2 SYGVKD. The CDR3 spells CAISESGQGPSYEQYF. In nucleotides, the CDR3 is TGTGCCATCAGTGAGTCGGGGCAGGGGCCATCCTACGAGCAGTACTTC.

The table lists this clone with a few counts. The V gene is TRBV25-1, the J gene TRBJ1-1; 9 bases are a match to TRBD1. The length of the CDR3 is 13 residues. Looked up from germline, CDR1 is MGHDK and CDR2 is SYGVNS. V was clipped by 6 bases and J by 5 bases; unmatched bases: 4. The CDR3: CASRQGAKTEAFF. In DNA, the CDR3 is TGTGCCAGCAGACAGGGGGCGAAGACTGAAGCTTTCTTT. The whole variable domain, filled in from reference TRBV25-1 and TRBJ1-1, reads EADIYQTPRYLVIGTGKKITLECSQTMGHDKMYWYQQDPGMELHLIHYSYGVNSTEKGDLSSESTVSRIRTEHFPLTLESARPSHTSQYLCASRQGAKTEAFFGQGTRLTVV.